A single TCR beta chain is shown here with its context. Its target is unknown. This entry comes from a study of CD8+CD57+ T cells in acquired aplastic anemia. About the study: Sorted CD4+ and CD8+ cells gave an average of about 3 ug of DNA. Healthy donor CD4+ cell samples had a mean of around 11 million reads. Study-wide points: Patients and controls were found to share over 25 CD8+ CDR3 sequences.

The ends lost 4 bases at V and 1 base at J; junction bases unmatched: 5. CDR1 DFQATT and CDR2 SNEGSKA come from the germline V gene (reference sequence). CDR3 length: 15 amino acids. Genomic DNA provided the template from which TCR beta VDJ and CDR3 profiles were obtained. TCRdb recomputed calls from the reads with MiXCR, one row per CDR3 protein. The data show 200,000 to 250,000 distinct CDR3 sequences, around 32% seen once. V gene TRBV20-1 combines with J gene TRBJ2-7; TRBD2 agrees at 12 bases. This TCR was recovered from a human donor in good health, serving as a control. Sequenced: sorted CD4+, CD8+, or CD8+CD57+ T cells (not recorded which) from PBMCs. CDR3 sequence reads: CSATSGRGTSYEQYF. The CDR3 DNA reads TGCAGTGCTACTAGCGGGAGGGGTACGTCCTACGAGCAGTACTTC.